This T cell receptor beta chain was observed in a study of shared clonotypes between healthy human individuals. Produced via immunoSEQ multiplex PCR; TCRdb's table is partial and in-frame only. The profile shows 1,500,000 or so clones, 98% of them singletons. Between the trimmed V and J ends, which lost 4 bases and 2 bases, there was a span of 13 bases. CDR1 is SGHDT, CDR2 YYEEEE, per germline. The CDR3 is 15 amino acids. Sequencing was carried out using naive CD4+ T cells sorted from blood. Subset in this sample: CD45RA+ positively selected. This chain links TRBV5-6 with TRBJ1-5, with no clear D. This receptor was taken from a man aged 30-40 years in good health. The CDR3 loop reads CASSRTGEGNQPQHF. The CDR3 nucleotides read TGTGCCAGCAGCCGGACGGGTGAGGGCAATCAGCCCCAGCATTTT.